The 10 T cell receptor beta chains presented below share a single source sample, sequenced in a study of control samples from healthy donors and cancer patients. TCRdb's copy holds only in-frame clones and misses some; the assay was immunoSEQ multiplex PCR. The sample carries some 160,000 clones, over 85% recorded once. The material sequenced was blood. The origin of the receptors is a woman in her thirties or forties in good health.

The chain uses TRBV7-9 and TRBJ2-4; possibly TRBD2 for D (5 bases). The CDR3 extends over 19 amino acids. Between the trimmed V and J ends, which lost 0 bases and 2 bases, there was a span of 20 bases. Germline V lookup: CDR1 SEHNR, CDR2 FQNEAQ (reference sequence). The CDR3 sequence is CASSLAGARNFLSKNIQYF. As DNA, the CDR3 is TGTGCCAGCAGCTTAGCGGGAGCCCGGAATTTCCTGTCCAAAAACATTCAGTACTTC.

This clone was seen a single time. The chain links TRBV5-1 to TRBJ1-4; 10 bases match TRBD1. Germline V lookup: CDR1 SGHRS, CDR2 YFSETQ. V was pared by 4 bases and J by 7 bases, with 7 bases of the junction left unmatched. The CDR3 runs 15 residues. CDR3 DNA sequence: TGCGCCAGCAGCCAAGGACAGGGGGAGGGTGAAAAACTGTTTTTT. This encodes CASSQGQGEGEKLFF. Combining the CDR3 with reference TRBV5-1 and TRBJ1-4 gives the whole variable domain KAGVTQTPRYLIKTRGQQVTLSCSPISGHRSVSWYQQTPGQGLQFLFEYFSETQRNKGNFPGRFSGRQFSNSRSEMNVSTLELGDSALYLCASSQGQGEGEKLFFGSGTQLSVL.

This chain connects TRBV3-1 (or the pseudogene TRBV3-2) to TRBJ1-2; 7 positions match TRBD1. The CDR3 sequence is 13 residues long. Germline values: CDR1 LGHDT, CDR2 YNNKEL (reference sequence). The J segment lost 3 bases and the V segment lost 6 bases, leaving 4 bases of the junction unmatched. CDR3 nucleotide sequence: TGTGCCAGCAGGCGGGACAGCCACTATGGCTACACCTTC. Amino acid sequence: CASRRDSHYGYTF.

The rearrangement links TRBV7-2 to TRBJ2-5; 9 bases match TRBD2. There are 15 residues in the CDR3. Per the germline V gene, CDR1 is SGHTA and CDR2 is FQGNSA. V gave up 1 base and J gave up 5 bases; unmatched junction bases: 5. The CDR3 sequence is CASSLGGGAGETQYF. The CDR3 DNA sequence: TGTGCCAGCAGCTTAGGCGGGGGGGCCGGTGAGACCCAGTACTTC.

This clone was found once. The CDR3: CASSPLAGGDEQFF. The CDR3 DNA sequence: TGTGCCAGCAGCCCTCTCGCCGGAGGCGATGAGCAGTTCTTC. The chain links TRBV7-8 to TRBJ2-1; the D gene is possibly TRBD2 (5 bases). From germline, CDR1 is SGHVS and CDR2 FQNEAQ. Trimming removed 5 bases from V and 8 bases from J, with 16 bases in between. This CDR3 region has 14 residues.

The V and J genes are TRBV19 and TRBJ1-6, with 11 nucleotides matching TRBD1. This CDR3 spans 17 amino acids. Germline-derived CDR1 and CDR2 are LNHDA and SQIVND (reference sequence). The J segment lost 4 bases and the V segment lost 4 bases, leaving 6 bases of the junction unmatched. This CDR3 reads CASSTDRGQSYNSPLHF. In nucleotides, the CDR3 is TGTGCCAGTAGTACGGACAGGGGGCAGTCGTATAATTCACCCCTCCACTTT.

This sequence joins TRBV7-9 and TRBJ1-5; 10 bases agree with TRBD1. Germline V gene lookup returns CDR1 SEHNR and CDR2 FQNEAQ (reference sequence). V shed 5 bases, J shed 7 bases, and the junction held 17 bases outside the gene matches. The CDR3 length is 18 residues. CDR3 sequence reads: CASSGEDRGSQSGQPQHF. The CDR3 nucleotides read TGTGCCAGCAGCGGGGAGGACAGGGGGTCTCAGAGTGGACAGCCCCAGCATTTT.

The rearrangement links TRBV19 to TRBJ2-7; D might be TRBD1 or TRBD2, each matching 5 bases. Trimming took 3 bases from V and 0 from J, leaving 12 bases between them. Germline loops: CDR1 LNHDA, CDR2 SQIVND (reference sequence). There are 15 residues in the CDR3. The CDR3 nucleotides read TGTGCCAGTAGTATGGGGACGCAGAGCTCCTACGAGCAGTACTTC. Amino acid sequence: CASSMGTQSSYEQYF.

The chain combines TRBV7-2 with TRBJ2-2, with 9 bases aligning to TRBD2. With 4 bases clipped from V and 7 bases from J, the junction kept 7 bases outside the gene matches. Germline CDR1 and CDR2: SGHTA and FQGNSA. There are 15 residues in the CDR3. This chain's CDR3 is CASSSLAGAGGELFF. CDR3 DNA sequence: TGTGCCAGCAGCTCCTTAGCGGGAGCGGGCGGGGAGCTGTTTTTT.

CDR3 residues: CASTHTGFEKLFF. CDR3 nucleotides: TGTGCCAGTACCCATACAGGGTTTGAAAAACTGTTTTTT. V gene TRBV19 combines with J gene TRBJ1-4; the D gene is possibly TRBD1 (6 bases). Germline V gene sequence: CDR1 LNHDA, CDR2 SQIVND (reference sequence). The length of the CDR3 is 13 residues. With 7 bases removed from V and 7 bases from J, the gap between germline ends came to 13 bases.